This entry lists 17 T cell receptor beta chains sequenced from one sample in a study of T-cell reconstitution after alpha-beta-depleted transplantation in children. Unique molecular identifiers tagged the TCRbeta library. A single record per CDR3 protein comes from TCRdb applying MiXCR to the PCR reads. This table holds 440,000 or so distinct CDR3 sequences, roughly 44% found once. The sequencing here drew on PBMCs, taken before TCRalphabeta/CD19-depleted stem cell transplant. The receptors shown here come from a girl aged 2-10 years with aplastic anemia, due to receive a stem cell transplant.

This clonotype has a handful of counts. This chain uses TRBV10-3 with TRBJ1-4; D not certain. CDR3 length: 17 residues. V lost 4 bases to trimming and J lost 4 bases, with 19 bases between them. Germline loops: CDR1 ENHRY, CDR2 SYGVKD. The CDR3 nucleotides are TGTGCCATCAGTGGGGTTCTGGTTTTTGGGATTAATGAAAAACTGTTTTTT. As protein: CAISGVLVFGINEKLFF.

This clonotype came up a few times. CDR3 in DNA: TGTGCCGCACATCCCCCACCATACAGTTACAATGAGCAGTTCTTC. Translating gives CAAHPPPYSYNEQFF. This sequence joins TRBV2 and TRBJ2-1; D is undetermined. CDR3 size: 15 residues. The germline CDR1 and CDR2 sequences are SNHLY and FYNNEI. The V gene lost 11 bases and the J gene lost 4 bases, with 21 bases spanning the gap. Combining the CDR3 with reference TRBV2 and TRBJ2-1 gives the whole variable domain EPEVTQTPSHQVTQMGQEVILRCVPISNHLYFYWYRQILGQKVEFLVSFYNNEISEKSEIFDDQFSVERPDGSNFTLKIRSTKLEDSAMYFCAAHPPPYSYNEQFFGPGTRLTVL.

This clonotype was counted only a few times. The chain couples TRBV7-2 to TRBJ2-1, with 12 positions matching TRBD2. After removal of 5 bases from V and 7 bases from J, the junction contained 3 bases not matched to a gene. This CDR3 has 14 residues. Germline V gives CDR1 SGHTA, CDR2 FQGNSA. In DNA form, the CDR3 reads TGTGCCAGCAGCGGGGGACTAGCGGGTAATGAGCAGTTCTTC. Translation gives CASSGGLAGNEQFF.

This clonotype was seen only a few times. The chain joins TRBV3-1 to TRBJ2-7, with 7 bases aligning to TRBD2. The CDR3 runs 15 residues. Germline CDR1 is LGHDT and CDR2 is YNNKEL (reference sequence). The V segment lost 4 bases and the J segment 2 bases; nucleotides outside the gene matches: 8. Here the CDR3 DNA reads TGTGCCAGCAGCCCCCGGGCTAGCGGCCCCTACGAGCAGTACTTC. Residues: CASSPRASGPYEQYF.

The chain is built from TRBV5-1 and TRBJ2-7; tentatively, D is TRBD1 or TRBD2 (5 bases each). CDR3 length equals 15 residues. CDR1 SGHRS and CDR2 YFSETQ come from the germline V gene. V lost 1 base and J lost 2, with 13 bases in between. CDR3 sequence (DNA): TGCGCCAGCAGCTTGCGGGGCCCATTAACCTACGAGCAGTACTTC. Translation: CASSLRGPLTYEQYF.

The CDR3 spells CASSAPEEVYDTGELFF. The CDR3 nucleotides read TGTGCCAGCAGCGCCCCCGAGGAGGTTTACGACACCGGGGAGCTGTTTTTT. The gene calls are TRBV9 and TRBJ2-2; D perhaps matches TRBD2 (5 bases). This CDR3 is built from 17 residues. Trimming took 3 bases from V and 3 from J, leaving 18 bases between them. CDR1 and CDR2 (germline): SGDLS, YYNGEE.

The chain recombines TRBV9 with TRBJ2-7; 8 nucleotides match TRBD2. Trimming at V came to 5 bases and at J to 2 bases, leaving 12 bases not matched to a gene. Germline CDR1 is SGDLS and CDR2 is YYNGEE. The CDR3 covers 16 residues. The CDR3 protein is CASSQARSGSTYEQYF. Written as DNA, the CDR3 is TGTGCCAGCAGTCAGGCCCGGAGCGGGAGCACCTACGAGCAGTACTTC.

The chain uses TRBV12-3 or TRBV12-4 and TRBJ2-7; 7 nucleotides match TRBD1. The length of the CDR3 is 16 residues. Germline trimming cut 2 bases from V and 0 bases from J; bases unmatched to any gene: 7. The CDR3 DNA follows: TGTGCCAGCAGTTTAATTGGGACAGTGAGCTCCTACGAGCAGTACTTC. Protein product: CASSLIGTVSSYEQYF.

The chain carries TRBV5-1 and TRBJ2-7; 8 bases align to TRBD1. With V trimmed by 0 bases and J by 2 bases, 7 bases remained unmatched. This CDR3 is 16 amino acids long. The germline V gene encodes CDR1 SGHRS and CDR2 YFSETQ. The CDR3 coding sequence is TGCGCCAGCAGCTTGGCCGGACAGGGCCGCGCCTACGAGCAGTACTTC. Amino acids: CASSLAGQGRAYEQYF.

The chain is built from TRBV20-1 and TRBJ1-6; D not certain. Trimming stripped 6 bases from V and 2 bases from J, with 14 bases between. Germline assignment: CDR1 DFQATT and CDR2 SNEGSKA (reference sequence). CDR3 length: 15 amino acids. The CDR3, as DNA: TGCAGTGCCCATCCCATCGGGGCCTATAATTCACCCCTCCACTTT. It specifies CSAHPIGAYNSPLHF.

This clonotype was seen only once. The chain uses TRBV6-5 and TRBJ2-5; 12 bases match TRBD2. The CDR3 is made up of 16 amino acids. Trimming cost V 0 bases and J 2 bases; bases outside gene matches: 1. CDR1 MNHEY and CDR2 SVGAGI come from the germline V gene. CDR3 in DNA: TGTGCCAGCAGTTACTCGGGGACTAGCGGGCAAGAGACCCAGTACTTC. Amino acid sequence: CASSYSGTSGQETQYF.

V gene TRBV20-1 combines with J gene TRBJ1-1, with D unresolved. The CDR3 has 8 residues. Germline assignment: CDR1 DFQATT and CDR2 SNEGSKA (reference sequence). CDR3 DNA sequence: TGCACTGTATCTAAAGCTTTCTTT. It encodes CTVSKAFF.

This rearrangement joins TRBV11-1 to TRBJ2-3; D unclear. Germline V gene sequence: CDR1 SGHAT, CDR2 FQDESV (reference sequence). Trimming took off 2 bases at V and 3 bases at J, with 21 bases between the two ends. The CDR3 is made up of 18 amino acids. The CDR3 nucleotides are TGTGCCAGCAGCTTAAGTTTCTACAGTTGGAAGGGAACAGATACGCAGTATTTT. This gives the protein CASSLSFYSWKGTDTQYF.

This clonotype was observed a few times. V gene TRBV20-1 combines with J gene TRBJ2-7; TRBD2 matches at 12 bases. Losses at the gene ends were 4 bases for V and 10 bases for J; bases not matched to a gene: 8. This CDR3 region has 13 residues. Germline values: CDR1 DFQATT, CDR2 SNEGSKA (reference sequence). CDR3 amino acids: CSATTSGSPPQYF. CDR3 bases: TGCAGTGCTACGACTAGCGGGAGTCCTCCCCAGTACTTC.

This clonotype was seen a single time. J is TRBJ2-1 and V is TRBV3-1; 8 bases line up with TRBD2. This CDR3 region has 13 residues. CDR1 is LGHDT and CDR2 is YNNKEL in the germline V gene (reference sequence). The V gene end was trimmed by 4 bases and the J gene end by 9 bases; junction bases not matched to a gene: 5. CDR3 nucleotides: TGTGCCAGCAGCCGCGACGCGGGGGGTGAGCAGTTCTTC. As protein: CASSRDAGGEQFF.

CDR3 nucleotides: TGTGCCAGCAGTTTATTGGGACTGAAGAACACTGAAGCTTTCTTT. This codes for CASSLLGLKNTEAFF. The V and J genes are TRBV28 and TRBJ1-1; the D gene is possibly TRBD1 (5 bases). The CDR3 contains 15 residues. CDR1 is MDHEN and CDR2 is SYDVKM in the germline V gene. Trimming shortened V by 1 base and J by 1 base, and 10 bases separated the two germline ends.

This clonotype occurred a few times. The chain couples TRBV5-1 to TRBJ1-1, with D possibly matching TRBD1 (6 bases). The V end was cut by 4 bases, the J end by 7 bases, with 20 bases between. Germline CDR1 is SGHRS and CDR2 is YFSETQ. The CDR3 runs 15 residues. The CDR3 spells CASSPIPGGRNEAFF. CDR3 in DNA: TGCGCCAGCAGCCCTATCCCGGGGGGGCGGAATGAAGCTTTCTTT.